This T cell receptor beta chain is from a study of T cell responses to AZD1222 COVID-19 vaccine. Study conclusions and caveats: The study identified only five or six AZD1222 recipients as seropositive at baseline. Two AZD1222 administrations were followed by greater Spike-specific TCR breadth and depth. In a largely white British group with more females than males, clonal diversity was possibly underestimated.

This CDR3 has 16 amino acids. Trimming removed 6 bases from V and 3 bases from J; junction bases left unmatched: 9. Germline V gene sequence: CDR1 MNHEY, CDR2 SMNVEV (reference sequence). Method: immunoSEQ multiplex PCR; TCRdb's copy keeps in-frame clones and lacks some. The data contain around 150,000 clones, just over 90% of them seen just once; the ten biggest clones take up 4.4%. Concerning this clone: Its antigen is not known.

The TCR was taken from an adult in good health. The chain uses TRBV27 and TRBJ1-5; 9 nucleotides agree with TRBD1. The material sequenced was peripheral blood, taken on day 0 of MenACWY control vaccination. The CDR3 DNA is TGTGCCAGCAGACCGGCCGGGACAGGGCTCAATCAGCCCCAGCATTTT. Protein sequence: CASRPAGTGLNQPQHF.